This T cell receptor (beta chain) was captured in a study of cytomegalovirus exposure and HLA in healthy donors. General study results and limits: Presence/absence analyses rested on an assumption that sequencing depth was roughly uniform across donors. TCR beta sequences reportedly predicted the HLA-A and HLA-B alleles of most subjects accurately.

Comment on this clone: Its antigen is still unknown.

Primers for the PCR totalled 60 Vbeta and 13 Jbeta. Assay: immunoSEQ multiplex PCR; the TCRdb copy retains only in-frame clones and omits some. The sample consists of hundreds of thousands of clones, more than 55% of them appearing once. The sequenced sample consisted of PBMCs. This TCR came from a female donor in good health and CMV-seronegative.

CDR3 loop: CASIRGHRNTGELFF. The CDR3 DNA reads TGTGCCAGCATTAGAGGGCATAGGAACACCGGGGAGCTGTTTTTT. V is TRBV6-4 and J is TRBJ2-2, with TRBD2 as a possible D gene (5 bases). The germline V gene encodes CDR1 MRHNA and CDR2 SNTAGT. Trimming took 7 bases from V and 1 from J, leaving 13 bases between them. The CDR3 has 15 residues.